These T cell receptor beta chains were read from a single sample in a study of T cell responses to AZD1222 COVID-19 vaccine. TCRdb keeps only in-frame clones here, not all; method: immunoSEQ multiplex PCR. The sample lists about 130,000 clones; around 94% were seen once. This sample comprised peripheral blood, obtained on day 0 of AZD1222 vaccination. The receptors come from an adult in good health. The CDR3 runs from the conserved cysteine through the conserved F or W. D genes are given only for firm matches. Only part of the rows carry a size: once, few, many, or a class if the clone is expanded.

clone_size,d_call,v_call,j_call,cdr3_nt,cdr3_aa
.,.,TRBV4-1,TRBJ1-5,TGCGCCAGCAGCCCCACTCACCGACAGCCCAGGGGTAATCAGCCCCAGCATTTT,CASSPTHRQPRGNQPQHF
.,.,TRBV7-2,TRBJ1-5,TGTGCCAGCAGTCTCACGGGTTTAGCGAATCAGCCCCAGCATTTT,CASSLTGLANQPQHF
once,.,TRBV27,TRBJ2-1,TGTGCCAGCAGTTTAGGCCTCCTCAATGAGCAGTTCTTC,CASSLGLLNEQFF
.,TRBD2,TRBV4-1,TRBJ2-3,TGCGCCAGCAGCCATCGGACTAGCGGGCGCTTCGCCGGGGGCACAGATACGCAGTATTTT,CASSHRTSGRFAGGTDTQYF
.,.,TRBV3-1/TRBV3-2,TRBJ2-7,TGTGCCAGCAGCCCTCACTCGGGGGAGGAGAGGGCCCACGAGCAGTACTTC,CASSPHSGEERAHEQYF
.,TRBD1,TRBV28,TRBJ1-2,TGTGCCAGCAGTTTCAGGGACAGGGCTAACTATGGCTACACCTTC,CASSFRDRANYGYTF
.,TRBD1,TRBV19,TRBJ2-7,TGTGCCAGTAGTATAGGGACAGGAGTCTACGAGCAGTACTTC,CASSIGTGVYEQYF
.,TRBD2,TRBV7-2,TRBJ2-1,TGTGCCAGCAGCTTAGGGACTAGCGGGAGGAGGGATGAGCAGTTCTTC,CASSLGTSGRRDEQFF
.,.,TRBV6-2/TRBV6-3,TRBJ2-7,TGTGCCAGCAGTTACGGGACCTACGAGCAGTACTTC,CASSYGTYEQYF
.,TRBD1,TRBV7-9,TRBJ1-2,TGTGCCAGCAGCTTGTGGACAGGGGGCTTGAAATACTATGGCTACACCTTC,CASSLWTGGLKYYGYTF
once,.,TRBV27,TRBJ2-7,TGTGCCAGCAGTGTAATCGGGAGCGAGTACGAGCAGTACTTC,CASSVIGSEYEQYF
.,.,TRBV5-1,TRBJ1-4,TGCGCCAGCAGCTTAAGAGGGGCGGGGGCAACTAATGAAAAACTGTTTTTT,CASSLRGAGATNEKLFF
once,TRBD2,TRBV6-5,TRBJ2-3,TGTGCCAGCAGTCTCGGACTAGCGGGAACGGATACGCAGTATTTT,CASSLGLAGTDTQYF
.,.,TRBV3-1/TRBV3-2,TRBJ1-1,TGTGCCAGCAGCCGGGGGGGAATGAACACTGAAGCTTTCTTT,CASSRGGMNTEAFF
.,.,TRBV6-1,TRBJ1-2,TGTGCCAGCAGTGAAGTATCCGGGACGGCCTATGGCTACACCTTC,CASSEVSGTAYGYTF
.,.,TRBV27,TRBJ1-2,TGTGCCAGCAGGCCCGGGGAGGTCGATGGCTACACCTTC,CASRPGEVDGYTF
.,.,TRBV6-5,TRBJ1-1,TGTGCCAGCAGTTACCCCCCAGGCGTCGGGGCTGAAGCTTTCTTT,CASSYPPGVGAEAFF
.,.,TRBV10-3,TRBJ2-1,TGTGCCATCATGGGACTCCACAATGAGCAGTTCTTC,CAIMGLHNEQFF
once,.,TRBV6-5,TRBJ1-1,TGTGCCAGCAGTTCGATAGCGTTGAACACTGAAGCTTTCTTT,CASSSIALNTEAFF
.,.,TRBV2,TRBJ1-2,TGTGCCAGCAGTGCGGTTACAGGCCACCAAGGCATCACCTTC,CASSAVTGHQGITF
once,.,TRBV5-1,TRBJ2-2,TGCGCCAGCAGCTTCGAAGGGCCAGGCGGGGAGCTGTTTTTT,CASSFEGPGGELFF
.,.,TRBV9,TRBJ2-1,TGTGCCAGCAGCCTGAGACTATCGGGAAGCTCCTACAATGAGCAGTTCTTC,CASSLRLSGSSYNEQFF
.,.,TRBV18,TRBJ1-1,TGTGCCAGCTCTCAGGGAAAATTCGGCACTGAAGCTTTCTTT,CASSQGKFGTEAFF
.,.,TRBV4-2,TRBJ2-3,TGTGCCAGCAGCCGAGAGAGAGATACGCAGTATTTT,CASSRERDTQYF
.,TRBD1,TRBV18,TRBJ2-1,TGTGCCAGCTCACCACCGATGACAGGGGGCTATGAGCAGTTCTTC,CASSPPMTGGYEQFF
once,.,TRBV12-3/TRBV12-4,TRBJ1-1,TGTGCCAGCAGCATCTACTCTGAAGCTTTCTTT,CASSIYSEAFF
.,.,TRBV3-1/TRBV3-2,TRBJ2-5,TGTGCCAGCAGCCCCACGGGTGGCGGGGCCGAGACCCAGTACTTC,CASSPTGGGAETQYF
.,TRBD1,TRBV5-1,TRBJ2-7,TGCGCCAGCAGGTATGAACAGGGGGCGCGAGAGCAGTACTTC,CASRYEQGAREQYF
.,TRBD1,TRBV4-1,TRBJ1-2,TGCGCCAGCAGCCAAGTAGTTTCCTGGGACAGGGGACCTTCTAACTATGGCTACACCTTC,CASSQVVSWDRGPSNYGYTF
.,.,TRBV4-3,TRBJ1-1,TGCGCCAGCAGCCACCTAACACTGAACACTGAAGCTTTCTTT,CASSHLTLNTEAFF
once,.,TRBV7-3,TRBJ2-5,TGTGCCAGCAGCTTAACGCCCGGGGGAGTCCAAGAGACCCAGTACTTC,CASSLTPGGVQETQYF
.,.,TRBV5-6,TRBJ1-1,TGTGCCAGCAGCCAGGGACCGAACACTGAAGCTTTCTTT,CASSQGPNTEAFF
.,.,TRBV29-1,TRBJ1-2,TGCAGCGTTGAAGCAGGGGCTAGCGCTTTGGGCTATGGCTACACCTTC,CSVEAGASALGYGYTF
once,.,TRBV19,TRBJ1-4,TGTGCCAGTAGGGACGGAACTAATGAAAAACTGTTTTTT,CASRDGTNEKLFF
once,.,TRBV10-3,TRBJ1-3,TGTGCCATCAGTGGCGTTGACTCTGGAAACACCATATATTTT,CAISGVDSGNTIYF
few,.,TRBV7-9,TRBJ1-2,TGTGCCAGCAGCTTCCCCAGGTCACAGGGCAACTATGGCTACACCTTC,CASSFPRSQGNYGYTF
.,TRBD2,TRBV12-5,TRBJ2-1,TGTGCTAGTGGTTTACTAGCGGGAGATGCTAGCAATGAGCAGTTCTTC,CASGLLAGDASNEQFF
.,.,TRBV19,TRBJ1-5,TGTGCCAGTCGACCGCCCAGCAATCAGCCCCAGCATTTT,CASRPPSNQPQHF
.,.,TRBV3-1/TRBV3-2,TRBJ1-2,TGTGCCAGCAGCCAATTCAGCAGGGCCTATGGCTACACCTTC,CASSQFSRAYGYTF
few,.,TRBV2,TRBJ2-7,TGTGCCAGCAGTGAGGGCTACGAGCAGTACTTC,CASSEGYEQYF
.,TRBD2,TRBV11-2,TRBJ2-3,TGTGCCAGCAGCCCCTTCCTTAGCGGGACGCAGTATTTT,CASSPFLSGTQYF
.,.,TRBV9,TRBJ1-1,TGTGCCAGCAGCGTAGACGACAGGCCGAACACTGAAGCTTTCTTT,CASSVDDRPNTEAFF
once,.,TRBV12-3/TRBV12-4,TRBJ1-6,TGTGCCAGCAGCCCCCTTTATAATTCACCCCTCCACTTT,CASSPLYNSPLHF
.,.,TRBV7-2,TRBJ2-1,TGTGCCAGCAGAGATGGGCGTAAGGGGGTCAATGAGCAGTTCTTC,CASRDGRKGVNEQFF
.,.,TRBV2,TRBJ2-3,TGTGCCAGCAGTACAGGACTGCCTAGCACAGATACGCAGTATTTT,CASSTGLPSTDTQYF
.,TRBD1,TRBV18,TRBJ2-6,TGTGCCTCAAGGGGGCGAGGTGGGGCCAACGTCCTGACTTTC,CASRGRGGANVLTF
few,.,TRBV3-1/TRBV3-2,TRBJ2-7,TGTGCCAGCAGCTCTGAGACAGGTCGGGACGAGCAGTACTTC,CASSSETGRDEQYF
.,.,TRBV6-1,TRBJ1-4,TGTGCCAGCAGTGAAGTCGGTGGGGGGGTATGGGAAAAACTGTTTTTT,CASSEVGGGVWEKLFF
.,TRBD2,TRBV5-1,TRBJ2-1,TGCGCCAGCAGCTCTCCGGGACTAGCGCCCAATGAGCAGTTCTTC,CASSSPGLAPNEQFF